This TCR beta chain was found in a study of cytomegalovirus exposure and HLA in healthy donors. Findings and caveats of the study: Confirmation was obtained in vitro that a few CMV-associated chains are specific for CMV antigens.

Concerning this clone: The antigen is not known.

It was with 60 Vbeta and 13 Jbeta primers that the PCR ran. Profiling relied on immunoSEQ multiplex PCR, and the TCRdb table lists in-frame clones only, not all of them. Its listing shows tens of thousands of clones. The V gene lost 3 bases and the J gene lost 3 bases, with 9 bases spanning the gap. The CDR3 spans 13 residues. Germline-derived CDR1 and CDR2 are MNHEY and SMNVEV (reference sequence). The chain joins TRBV27 to TRBJ2-7, with D unclear. The sequenced sample consisted of PBMCs. This clonotype was obtained from a middle-aged man in good health and CMV-seronegative. The CDR3 region is CASSFSPYYEQYF. CDR3 coding DNA: TGTGCCAGCAGTTTTTCTCCCTACTACGAGCAGTACTTC.